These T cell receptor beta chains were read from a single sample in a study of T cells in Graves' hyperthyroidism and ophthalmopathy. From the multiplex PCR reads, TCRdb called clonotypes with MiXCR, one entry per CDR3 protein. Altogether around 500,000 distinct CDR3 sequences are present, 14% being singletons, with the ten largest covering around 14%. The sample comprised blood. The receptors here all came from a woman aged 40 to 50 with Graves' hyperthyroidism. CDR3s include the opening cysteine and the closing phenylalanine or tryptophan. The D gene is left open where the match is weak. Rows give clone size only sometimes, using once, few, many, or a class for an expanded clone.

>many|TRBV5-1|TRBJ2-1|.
CASSFAQGSYNEQFF
TGCGCCAGCAGCTTTGCCCAGGGCTCCTACAATGAGCAGTTCTTC
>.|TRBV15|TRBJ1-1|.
CATSKGGAEWTEAFF
TGTGCCACCAGCAAGGGTGGGGCGGAATGGACTGAAGCTTTCTTT
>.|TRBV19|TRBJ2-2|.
CASRKQGANTGELFF
TGTGCCAGTAGGAAGCAGGGAGCGAACACCGGGGAGCTGTTTTTT
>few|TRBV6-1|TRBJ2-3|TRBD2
CASSAGRSGRFLGTDTQYF
TGTGCCAGCAGTGCCGGGCGGAGCGGGAGATTCCTTGGCACAGATACGCAGTATTTT
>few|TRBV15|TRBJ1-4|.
CATSRDKNEKLFF
TGTGCCACCAGCAGAGACAAGAACGAAAAACTGTTTTTT
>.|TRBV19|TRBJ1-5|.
CATTPVRGFNQPQHF
TGTGCCACCACCCCGGTTAGGGGATTCAATCAGCCCCAGCATTTT
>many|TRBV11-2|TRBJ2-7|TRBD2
CASSFSTSGRALYEQYF
TGTGCCAGCAGCTTTAGTACTAGCGGGAGGGCCCTCTACGAGCAGTACTTC
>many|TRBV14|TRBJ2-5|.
CASSRSSARETQYF
TGTGCCAGCAGCCGTTCTAGCGCGAGGGAGACCCAGTACTTC
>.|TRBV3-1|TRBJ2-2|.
CASSQVSNTGMLFF
TGTGCCAGCAGCCAAGTGAGCAACACAGGGATGCTGTTTTTT
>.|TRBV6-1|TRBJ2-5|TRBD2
CASIIGGDKETQYF
TGTGCCAGCATCATCGGGGGGGACAAGGAGACCCAGTACTTC
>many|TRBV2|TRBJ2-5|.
CASSPHETQYF
TGTGCCAGCAGCCCACACGAGACCCAGTACTTC
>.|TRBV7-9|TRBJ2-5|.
CASSPVFAGVPETQYF
TGTGCCAGCAGCCCTGTCTTTGCAGGGGTTCCAGAGACCCAGTACTTC
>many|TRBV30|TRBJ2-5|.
CAWSVEETQYF
TGTGCCTGGAGTGTAGAAGAGACCCAGTACTTC
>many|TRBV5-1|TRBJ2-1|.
CASSPFMDNEQFF
TGCGCCAGCAGCCCCTTTATGGACAATGAGCAGTTCTTC
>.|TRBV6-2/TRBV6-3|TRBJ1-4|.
CASSYTNSRAPNEKLFF
TGTGCCAGCAGTTACACCAATTCCAGGGCCCCTAATGAAAAACTGTTTTTT
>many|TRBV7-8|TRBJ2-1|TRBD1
CASSPSTGGIYNEQFF
TGTGCCAGCAGCCCGTCAACAGGGGGCATCTACAATGAGCAGTTCTTC
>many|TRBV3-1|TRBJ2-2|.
CASSQSTTGELFF
TGTGCCAGCAGCCAATCGACCACCGGGGAGCTGTTTTTT
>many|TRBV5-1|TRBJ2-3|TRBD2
CASSPRGARLAGFTDTQYF
TGCGCCAGCAGCCCGCGGGGGGCTAGACTAGCGGGATTCACAGATACGCAGTATTTT
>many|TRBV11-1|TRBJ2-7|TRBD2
CASSLSSGTSYEQYF
TGTGCCAGCAGCTTGAGTAGCGGGACATCCTACGAGCAGTACTTC
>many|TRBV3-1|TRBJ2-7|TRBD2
CASSQGTRGEQYF
TGTGCCAGCAGCCAAGGGACTAGAGGCGAGCAGTACTTC
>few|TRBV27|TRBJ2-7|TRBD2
CASRRTSGGGEQYF
TGTGCCAGCCGGAGGACTAGCGGGGGTGGAGAGCAGTACTTC
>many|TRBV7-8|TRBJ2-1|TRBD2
CASSLPGLAEGGNEQFF
TGTGCCAGCAGCTTGCCGGGACTAGCGGAGGGGGGCAATGAGCAGTTCTTC
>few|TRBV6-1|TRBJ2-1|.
CASTPGRRHEQFF
TGTGCCAGCACCCCGGGACGGCGCCATGAGCAGTTCTTC
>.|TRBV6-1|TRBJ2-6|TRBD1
CASSWDRGLRANVLTF
TGTGCCAGCAGTTGGGACAGGGGGCTTCGGGCCAACGTCCTGACTTTC
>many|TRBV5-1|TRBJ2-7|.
CASSRTAASFEQYF
TGCGCCAGCTCCCGGACAGCCGCCTCATTCGAGCAGTACTTC
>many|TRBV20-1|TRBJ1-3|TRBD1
CSASPKTGSGGNTIYF
TGCAGTGCTAGCCCCAAGACAGGGTCTGGTGGAAACACCATATATTTT
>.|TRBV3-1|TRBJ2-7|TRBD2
CASSQDPAGGGYEQYF
TGTGCCAGCAGCCAAGACCCAGCGGGAGGAGGCTACGAGCAGTACTTC
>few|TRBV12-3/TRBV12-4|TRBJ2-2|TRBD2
CASSPRLAGEFF
TGTGCCAGCAGTCCTCGACTAGCGGGAGAGTTTTTT
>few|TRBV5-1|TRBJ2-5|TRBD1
CASREVGDRGPEETQYF
TGCGCCAGCCGGGAAGTAGGGGACAGGGGGCCGGAGGAGACCCAGTACTTC
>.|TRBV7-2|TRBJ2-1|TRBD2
CASSGPGTSSYNEQFF
TGTGCCAGCAGCGGGCCCGGGACTAGCTCCTACAATGAGCAGTTCTTC
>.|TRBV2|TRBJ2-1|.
CAGSGPSPPYNEQFF
TGTGCCGGCAGTGGACCCTCTCCCCCCTACAATGAGCAGTTCTTC
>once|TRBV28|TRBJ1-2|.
CASSPAGGASYGYTF
TGTGCCAGCAGTCCGGCCGGGGGCGCCTCCTATGGCTACACCTTC
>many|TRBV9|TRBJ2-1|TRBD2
CASSDSGRAFNEQFF
TGTGCCAGCAGTGATAGCGGGAGGGCCTTTAATGAGCAGTTCTTC
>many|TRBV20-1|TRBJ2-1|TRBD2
CSARLAGESSYNEQFF
TGCAGTGCTAGGCTAGCGGGCGAGAGCTCCTACAATGAGCAGTTCTTC
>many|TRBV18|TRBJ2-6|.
CASSQRGAGPSSGANVLTF
TGTGCCAGCTCCCAACGGGGGGCGGGACCGAGCTCTGGGGCCAACGTCCTGACTTTC
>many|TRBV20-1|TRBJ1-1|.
CSPQVNTEAFF
TGCAGTCCCCAGGTGAACACTGAAGCTTTCTTT
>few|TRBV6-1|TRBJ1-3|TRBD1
CASSLQDRGGNTIYF
TGTGCCAGCAGTCTCCAGGACAGGGGAGGAAACACCATATATTTT
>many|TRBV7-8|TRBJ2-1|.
CASSLQGAWQFF
TGTGCCAGCAGCTTACAGGGTGCATGGCAGTTCTTC
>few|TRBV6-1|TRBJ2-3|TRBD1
CASSGRIGTGEIDTQYF
TGTGCCAGCAGTGGTAGGATCGGGACAGGGGAGATAGATACGCAGTATTTT